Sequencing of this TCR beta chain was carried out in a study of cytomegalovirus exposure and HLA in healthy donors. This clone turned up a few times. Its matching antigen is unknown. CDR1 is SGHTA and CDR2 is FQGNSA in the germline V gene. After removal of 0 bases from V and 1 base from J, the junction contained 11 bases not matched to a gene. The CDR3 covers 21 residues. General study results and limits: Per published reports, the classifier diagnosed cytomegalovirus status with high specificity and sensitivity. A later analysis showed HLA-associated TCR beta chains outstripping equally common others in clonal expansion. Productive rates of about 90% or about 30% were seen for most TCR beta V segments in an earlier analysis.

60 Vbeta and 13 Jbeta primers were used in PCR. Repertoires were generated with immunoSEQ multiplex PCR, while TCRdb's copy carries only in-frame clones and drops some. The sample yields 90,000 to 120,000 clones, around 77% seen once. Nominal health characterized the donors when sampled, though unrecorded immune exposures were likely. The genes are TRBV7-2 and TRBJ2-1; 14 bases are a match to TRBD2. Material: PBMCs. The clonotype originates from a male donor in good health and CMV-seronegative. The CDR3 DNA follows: TGTGCCAGCAGCTTAGCTTCCGCCGGGACTAGCGGGAGAGGGTCCTACAATGAGCAGTTCTTC. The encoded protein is CASSLASAGTSGRGSYNEQFF.